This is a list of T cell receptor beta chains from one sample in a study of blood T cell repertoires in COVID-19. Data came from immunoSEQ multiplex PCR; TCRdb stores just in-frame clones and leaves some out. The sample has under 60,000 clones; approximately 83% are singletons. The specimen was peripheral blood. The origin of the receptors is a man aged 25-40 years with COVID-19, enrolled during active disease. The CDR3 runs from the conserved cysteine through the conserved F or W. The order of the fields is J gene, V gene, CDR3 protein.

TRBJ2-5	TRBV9	CASSVGTGIETQYF
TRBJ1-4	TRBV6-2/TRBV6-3	CASSELGLGEKLFF
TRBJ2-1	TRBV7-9	CASRGLGNEQFF
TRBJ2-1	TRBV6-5	CASSKSGASYNEQFF
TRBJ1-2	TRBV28	CASSFGRTGDGYTF
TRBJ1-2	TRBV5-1	CASSLEGQGASGYTF
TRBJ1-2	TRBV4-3	CASSRRRGQGGSGYTF
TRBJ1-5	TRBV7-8	CASSPPGQVRQPQHF
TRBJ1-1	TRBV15	CATSRPTGGIEAFF
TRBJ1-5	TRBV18	CASFRDRPVGPQHF
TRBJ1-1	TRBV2	CASSAGMNTEAFF
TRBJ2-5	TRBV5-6	CASSRGQGDSGTQYF
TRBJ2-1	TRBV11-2	CASSLERAPGLAFYDEQFF
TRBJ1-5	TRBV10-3	CAISDVTNQPQHF
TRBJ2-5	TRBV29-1	CSACENRGHQETQYF
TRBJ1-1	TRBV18	CASSPRIEGNTEAFF
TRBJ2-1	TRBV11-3	CASSSGRGRRKDEQFF
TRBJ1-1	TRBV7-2	CASSLSRDTEAFF
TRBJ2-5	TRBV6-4	CASSRRAGQTQYF
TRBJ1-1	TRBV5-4	CASRELNTEAFF
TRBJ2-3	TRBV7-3	CASSRIGGASTDTQYF
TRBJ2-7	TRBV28	CASSSRLGDEQYF
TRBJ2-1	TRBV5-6	CASSVYNEQFF
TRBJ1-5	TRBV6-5	CASSYRTGGQPQHF
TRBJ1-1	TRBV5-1	CASSRTQGEAFF
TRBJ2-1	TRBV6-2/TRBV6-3	CASSYSGREVNEQFF
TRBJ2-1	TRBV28	CASSLQTGDEQFF
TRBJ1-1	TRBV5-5	CASSLMGTGVNIEAFF
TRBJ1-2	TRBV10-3	CAAGRDGYTF
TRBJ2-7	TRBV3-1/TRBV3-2	CASSPSGYEQYF
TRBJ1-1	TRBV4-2	CASSPNREVNTEAFF
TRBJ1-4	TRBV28	CASSLRGAGTNEKLFF
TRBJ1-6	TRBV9	CASSVGQGDNSPLHF
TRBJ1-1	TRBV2	CASSGGPGGTEAFF
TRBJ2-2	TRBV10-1	CASSEPGQGKTGELFF
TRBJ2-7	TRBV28	CASSWGLAGSSSSYEQYF
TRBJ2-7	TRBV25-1	CASSDSRQGYEQYF
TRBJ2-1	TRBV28	CASSPGGVIRGEQFF
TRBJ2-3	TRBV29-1	CSFDPFSGGGTDTQYF
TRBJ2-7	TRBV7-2	CASSLVGGSYEQYF
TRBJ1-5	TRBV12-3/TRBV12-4	CASSPRGQPQHF
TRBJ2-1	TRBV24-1	CATSDRVGGPYQNEQFF
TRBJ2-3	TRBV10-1	CASSDHSGPFTDTQYF
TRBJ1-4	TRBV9	CASSVSHGMGAGEKLFF
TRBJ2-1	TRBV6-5	CASHPGGNEQFF
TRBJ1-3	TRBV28	CASSLWRADSGNTIYF
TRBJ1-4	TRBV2	CASTRDRPATNEKLFF
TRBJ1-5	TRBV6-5	CASRGTGTDYQPQHF